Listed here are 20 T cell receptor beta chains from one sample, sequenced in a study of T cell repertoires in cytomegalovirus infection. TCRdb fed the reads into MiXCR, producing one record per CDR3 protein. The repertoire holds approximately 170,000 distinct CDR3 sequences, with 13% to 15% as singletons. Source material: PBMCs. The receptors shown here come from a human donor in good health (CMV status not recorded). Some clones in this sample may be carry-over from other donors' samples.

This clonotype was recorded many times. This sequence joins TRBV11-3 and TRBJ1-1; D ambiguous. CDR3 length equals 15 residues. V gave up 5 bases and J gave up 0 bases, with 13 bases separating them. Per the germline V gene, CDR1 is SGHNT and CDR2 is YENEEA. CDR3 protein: CASSQGRGMNTEAFF. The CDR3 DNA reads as TGTGCCAGCAGCCAAGGTCGGGGAATGAACACTGAAGCTTTCTTT.

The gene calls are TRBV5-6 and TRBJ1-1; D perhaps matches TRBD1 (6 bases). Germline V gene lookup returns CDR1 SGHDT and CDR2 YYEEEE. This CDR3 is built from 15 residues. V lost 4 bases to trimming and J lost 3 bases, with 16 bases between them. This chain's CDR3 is CASSPGGGLDTEAFF. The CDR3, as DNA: TGTGCCAGCAGCCCGGGGGGGGGGCTGGACACTGAAGCTTTCTTT.

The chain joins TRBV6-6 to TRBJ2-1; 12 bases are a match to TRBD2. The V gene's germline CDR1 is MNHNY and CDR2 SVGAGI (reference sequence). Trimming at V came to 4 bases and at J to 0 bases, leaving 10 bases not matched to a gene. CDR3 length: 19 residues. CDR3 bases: TGTGCCAGCAGTTCGACTAGCGGGGGTGTCTGGAGCTCCTACAATGAGCAGTTCTTC. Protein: CASSSTSGGVWSSYNEQFF.

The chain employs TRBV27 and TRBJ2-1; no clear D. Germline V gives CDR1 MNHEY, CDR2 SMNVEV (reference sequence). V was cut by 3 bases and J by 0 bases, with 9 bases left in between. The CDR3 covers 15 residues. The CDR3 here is CASSLRLSSYNEQFF. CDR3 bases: TGTGCCAGCAGTTTGCGGTTGAGCTCCTACAATGAGCAGTTCTTC.

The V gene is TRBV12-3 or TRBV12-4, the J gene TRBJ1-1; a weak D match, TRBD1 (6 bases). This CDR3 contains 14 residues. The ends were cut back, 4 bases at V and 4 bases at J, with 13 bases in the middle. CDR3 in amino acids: CASSSRDKGTEAFF. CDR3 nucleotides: TGTGCCAGCAGTTCCAGGGACAAAGGCACTGAAGCTTTCTTT.

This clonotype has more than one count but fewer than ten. CDR3 nucleotides: TGCAGCGTTTCCATGGGGGGCTACACTGAAGCTTTCTTT. Translating gives CSVSMGGYTEAFF. The V call is TRBV29-1, the J call TRBJ1-1; D may be TRBD1 (6 bases). CDR1 and CDR2 (germline): SQVTM, ANQGSEA. The V gene lost 5 bases and the J gene lost 3 bases, with 13 bases spanning the gap. The CDR3 consists of 13 residues. Full variable domain (remainder filled in from reference TRBV29-1 and TRBJ1-1): SAVISQKPSRDICQRGTSLTIQCQVDSQVTMMFWYRQQPGQSLTLIATANQGSEATYESGFVIDKFPISRPNLTFSTLTVSNMSPEDSSIYLCSVSMGGYTEAFFGQGTRLTVV.

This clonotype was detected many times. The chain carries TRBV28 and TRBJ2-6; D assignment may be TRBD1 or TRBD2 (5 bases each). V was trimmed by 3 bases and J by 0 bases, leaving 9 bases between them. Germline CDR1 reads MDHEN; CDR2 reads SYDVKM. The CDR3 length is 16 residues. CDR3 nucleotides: TGTGCCAGCAGTTTTAGTGGGGGCTCTGGGGCCAACGTCCTGACTTTC. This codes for CASSFSGGSGANVLTF.

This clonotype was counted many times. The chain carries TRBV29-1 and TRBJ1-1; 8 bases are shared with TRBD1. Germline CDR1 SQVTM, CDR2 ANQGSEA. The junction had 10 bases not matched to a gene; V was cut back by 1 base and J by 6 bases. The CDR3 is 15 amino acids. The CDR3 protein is CSVEVPDRGSSEAFF. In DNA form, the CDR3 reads TGCAGCGTTGAAGTTCCCGACAGGGGATCCTCTGAAGCTTTCTTT.

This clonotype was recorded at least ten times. Here the CDR3 DNA reads TGTGCCAGCAGCTTTCCCCGACGAGAGACCCAGTACTTC. It encodes CASSFPRRETQYF. The V and J genes are TRBV7-2 and TRBJ2-5, with D unclear. Germline CDR1 SGHTA, CDR2 FQGNSA. Trimming left V 3 bases short and J 4 bases short, with 9 bases between. There are 13 residues in the CDR3.

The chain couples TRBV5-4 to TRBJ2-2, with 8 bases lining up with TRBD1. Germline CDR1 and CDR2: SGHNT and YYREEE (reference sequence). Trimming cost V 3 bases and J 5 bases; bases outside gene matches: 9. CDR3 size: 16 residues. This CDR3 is CASSSPGQVQTGELFF. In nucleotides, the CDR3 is TGTGCCAGCAGCTCACCGGGACAGGTTCAAACCGGGGAGCTGTTTTTT.

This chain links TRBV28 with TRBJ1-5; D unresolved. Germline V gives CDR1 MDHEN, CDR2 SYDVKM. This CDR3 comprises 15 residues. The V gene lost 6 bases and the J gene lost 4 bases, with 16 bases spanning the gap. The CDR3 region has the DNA TGTGCCAGCAGAATTCCCCGACGGGGAAATCAGCCCCAGCATTTT. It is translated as CASRIPRRGNQPQHF.

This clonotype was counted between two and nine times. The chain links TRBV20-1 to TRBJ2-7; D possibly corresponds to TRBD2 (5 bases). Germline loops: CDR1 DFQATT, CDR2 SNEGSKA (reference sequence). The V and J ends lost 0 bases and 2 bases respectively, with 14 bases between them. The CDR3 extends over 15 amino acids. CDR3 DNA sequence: TGCAGTGCTAGAGATTTAAGGCAGACTACCTACGAGCAGTACTTC. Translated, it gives CSARDLRQTTYEQYF.

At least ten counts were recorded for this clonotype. DNA of the CDR3: TGTGCCATCAGTCCCGTGGGATCCAACACTGAAGCTTTCTTT. It translates to CAISPVGSNTEAFF. This chain joins TRBV10-3 and TRBJ1-1; no clear D gene. Germline V gene sequence: CDR1 ENHRY, CDR2 SYGVKD. Trimming stripped 5 bases from V and 2 bases from J, with 12 bases between. CDR3 length: 14 residues.

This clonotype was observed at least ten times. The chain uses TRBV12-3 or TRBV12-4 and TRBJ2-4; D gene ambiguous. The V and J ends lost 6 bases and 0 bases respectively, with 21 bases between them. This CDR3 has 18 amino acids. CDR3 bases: TGTGCCAGCAGAATCCCCCGGGCCAGTCCTACAGCCAAAAACATTCAGTACTTC. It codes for CASRIPRASPTAKNIQYF.

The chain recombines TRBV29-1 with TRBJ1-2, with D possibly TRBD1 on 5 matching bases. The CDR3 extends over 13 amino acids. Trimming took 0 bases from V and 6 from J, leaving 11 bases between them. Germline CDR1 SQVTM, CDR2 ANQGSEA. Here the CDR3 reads CSVEDQGGDGYTF. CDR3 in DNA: TGCAGCGTTGAAGATCAGGGAGGAGATGGCTACACCTTC.

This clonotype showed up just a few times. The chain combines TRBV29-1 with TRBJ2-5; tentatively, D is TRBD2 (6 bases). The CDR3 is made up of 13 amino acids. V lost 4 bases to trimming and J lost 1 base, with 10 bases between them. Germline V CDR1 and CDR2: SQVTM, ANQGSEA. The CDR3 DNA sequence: TGCAGCGTTGGGGGGGTGTCCCAAGAGACCCAGTACTTC. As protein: CSVGGVSQETQYF.

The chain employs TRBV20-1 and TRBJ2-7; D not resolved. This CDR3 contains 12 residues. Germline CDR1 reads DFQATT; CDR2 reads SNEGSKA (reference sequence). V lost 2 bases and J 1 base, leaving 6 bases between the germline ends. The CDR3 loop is CSARQGSYEQYF. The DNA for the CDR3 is TGCAGTGCTAGACAAGGATCCTACGAGCAGTACTTC.

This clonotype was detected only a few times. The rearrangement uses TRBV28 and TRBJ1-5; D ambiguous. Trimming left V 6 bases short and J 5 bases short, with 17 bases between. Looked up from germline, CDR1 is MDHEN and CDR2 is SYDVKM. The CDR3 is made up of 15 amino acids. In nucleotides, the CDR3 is TGTGCCAGCAGGTCTCCGGGCGGATATCATCAGCCCCAGCATTTT. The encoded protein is CASRSPGGYHQPQHF.

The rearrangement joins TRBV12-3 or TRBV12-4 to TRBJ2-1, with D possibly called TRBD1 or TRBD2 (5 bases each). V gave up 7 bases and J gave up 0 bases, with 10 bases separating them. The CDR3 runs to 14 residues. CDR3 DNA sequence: TGTGCCAGCATCCCAGGGAGCTCCTACAATGAGCAGTTCTTC. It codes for CASIPGSSYNEQFF.

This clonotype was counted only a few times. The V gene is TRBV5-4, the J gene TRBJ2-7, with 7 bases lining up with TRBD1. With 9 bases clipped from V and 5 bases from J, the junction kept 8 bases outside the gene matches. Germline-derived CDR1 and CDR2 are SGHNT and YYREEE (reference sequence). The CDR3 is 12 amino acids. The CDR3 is CATKDRNDEQYF. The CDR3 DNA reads TGTGCCACTAAGGACAGGAACGACGAGCAGTACTTC.